This T cell receptor (beta chain) was recorded in a study of blood T cell repertoires in COVID-19. Sequenced by immunoSEQ multiplex PCR; TCRdb stores in-frame clones only, minus some. The profile shows some 190,000 clones, about 80% of them singletons. J lost 5 bases, V lost 2 bases, and 9 bases had no gene match. Germline V lookup: CDR1 LGHNA, CDR2 YSLEER. This CDR3 comprises 16 residues. The rearrangement joins TRBV4-3 to TRBJ2-7; TRBD2 aligns across 10 bases. The TCR comes from a man in his 60s who had been exposed to COVID-19. The sequenced material came from PBMCs or T cells enriched from blood (not recorded which). The CDR3 is CASSQQGSLAGDEQYF. CDR3 bases: TGCGCCAGCAGCCAACAAGGATCGCTAGCGGGAGACGAGCAGTACTTC.